This T cell receptor beta chain was documented in a study of lymphopenia after photon versus proton radiotherapy. Some clones are missing from TCRdb's copy, which holds only in-frame ones; the method was immunoSEQ multiplex PCR. The table records 20,000 to 25,000 clones, about four fifths of them present only once. Worth noting for this clone: Its cognate antigen is unknown.

There are 13 residues in the CDR3. The germline V gene encodes CDR1 GTSNPN and CDR2 SVGIG (reference sequence). V gave up 3 bases and J gave up 6 bases; unmatched junction bases: 6. General observations from the study: Photon-treated patients lost naive T cells and TCR diversity; proton-treated stayed stable. Larger post-nadir TCR diversity loss correlated inversely with survival in deceased patients. Oligoclonal CD8+ Temra expansion after nadir drove photon patients' diversity drop. Authors raise, but do not show, better survival with proton therapy.

The material sequenced was peripheral blood, taken from a patient treated with photon-based radiotherapy. The clonotype originates from a woman aged 50 to 60 with pancreatic cancer. The V gene is TRBV30, the J gene TRBJ2-7, with 9 bases matching TRBD1. CDR3 sequence: CAWRITGGGEQYF. CDR3 DNA: TGTGCCTGGAGAATCACAGGGGGCGGCGAGCAGTACTTC.